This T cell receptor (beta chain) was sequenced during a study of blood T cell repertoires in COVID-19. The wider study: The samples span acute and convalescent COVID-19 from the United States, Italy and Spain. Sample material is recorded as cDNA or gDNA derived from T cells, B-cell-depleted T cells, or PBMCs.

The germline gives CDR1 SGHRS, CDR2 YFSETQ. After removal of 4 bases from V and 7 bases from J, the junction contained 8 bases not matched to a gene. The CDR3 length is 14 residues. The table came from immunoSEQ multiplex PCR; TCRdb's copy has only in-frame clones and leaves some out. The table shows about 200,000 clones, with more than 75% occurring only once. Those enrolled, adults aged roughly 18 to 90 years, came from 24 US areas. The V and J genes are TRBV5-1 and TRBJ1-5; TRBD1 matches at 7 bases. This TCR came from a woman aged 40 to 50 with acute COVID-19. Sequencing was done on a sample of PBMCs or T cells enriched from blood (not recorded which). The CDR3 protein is CASSLQGPGQPQHF. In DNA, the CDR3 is TGCGCCAGCAGCCTACAGGGGCCAGGGCAGCCCCAGCATTTT.